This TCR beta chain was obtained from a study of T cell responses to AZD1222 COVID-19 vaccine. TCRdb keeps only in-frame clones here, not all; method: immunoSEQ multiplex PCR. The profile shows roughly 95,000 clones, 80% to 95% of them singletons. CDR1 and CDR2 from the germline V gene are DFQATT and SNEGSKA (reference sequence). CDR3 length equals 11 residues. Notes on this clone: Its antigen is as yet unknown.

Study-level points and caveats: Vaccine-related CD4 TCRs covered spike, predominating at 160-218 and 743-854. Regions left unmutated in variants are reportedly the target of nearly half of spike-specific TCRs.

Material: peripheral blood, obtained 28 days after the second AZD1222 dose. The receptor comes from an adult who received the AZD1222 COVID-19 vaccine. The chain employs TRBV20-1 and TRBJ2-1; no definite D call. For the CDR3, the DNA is TGCAGCTGGGGTTCCTACAATGAGCAGTTCTTC. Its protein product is CSWGSYNEQFF.